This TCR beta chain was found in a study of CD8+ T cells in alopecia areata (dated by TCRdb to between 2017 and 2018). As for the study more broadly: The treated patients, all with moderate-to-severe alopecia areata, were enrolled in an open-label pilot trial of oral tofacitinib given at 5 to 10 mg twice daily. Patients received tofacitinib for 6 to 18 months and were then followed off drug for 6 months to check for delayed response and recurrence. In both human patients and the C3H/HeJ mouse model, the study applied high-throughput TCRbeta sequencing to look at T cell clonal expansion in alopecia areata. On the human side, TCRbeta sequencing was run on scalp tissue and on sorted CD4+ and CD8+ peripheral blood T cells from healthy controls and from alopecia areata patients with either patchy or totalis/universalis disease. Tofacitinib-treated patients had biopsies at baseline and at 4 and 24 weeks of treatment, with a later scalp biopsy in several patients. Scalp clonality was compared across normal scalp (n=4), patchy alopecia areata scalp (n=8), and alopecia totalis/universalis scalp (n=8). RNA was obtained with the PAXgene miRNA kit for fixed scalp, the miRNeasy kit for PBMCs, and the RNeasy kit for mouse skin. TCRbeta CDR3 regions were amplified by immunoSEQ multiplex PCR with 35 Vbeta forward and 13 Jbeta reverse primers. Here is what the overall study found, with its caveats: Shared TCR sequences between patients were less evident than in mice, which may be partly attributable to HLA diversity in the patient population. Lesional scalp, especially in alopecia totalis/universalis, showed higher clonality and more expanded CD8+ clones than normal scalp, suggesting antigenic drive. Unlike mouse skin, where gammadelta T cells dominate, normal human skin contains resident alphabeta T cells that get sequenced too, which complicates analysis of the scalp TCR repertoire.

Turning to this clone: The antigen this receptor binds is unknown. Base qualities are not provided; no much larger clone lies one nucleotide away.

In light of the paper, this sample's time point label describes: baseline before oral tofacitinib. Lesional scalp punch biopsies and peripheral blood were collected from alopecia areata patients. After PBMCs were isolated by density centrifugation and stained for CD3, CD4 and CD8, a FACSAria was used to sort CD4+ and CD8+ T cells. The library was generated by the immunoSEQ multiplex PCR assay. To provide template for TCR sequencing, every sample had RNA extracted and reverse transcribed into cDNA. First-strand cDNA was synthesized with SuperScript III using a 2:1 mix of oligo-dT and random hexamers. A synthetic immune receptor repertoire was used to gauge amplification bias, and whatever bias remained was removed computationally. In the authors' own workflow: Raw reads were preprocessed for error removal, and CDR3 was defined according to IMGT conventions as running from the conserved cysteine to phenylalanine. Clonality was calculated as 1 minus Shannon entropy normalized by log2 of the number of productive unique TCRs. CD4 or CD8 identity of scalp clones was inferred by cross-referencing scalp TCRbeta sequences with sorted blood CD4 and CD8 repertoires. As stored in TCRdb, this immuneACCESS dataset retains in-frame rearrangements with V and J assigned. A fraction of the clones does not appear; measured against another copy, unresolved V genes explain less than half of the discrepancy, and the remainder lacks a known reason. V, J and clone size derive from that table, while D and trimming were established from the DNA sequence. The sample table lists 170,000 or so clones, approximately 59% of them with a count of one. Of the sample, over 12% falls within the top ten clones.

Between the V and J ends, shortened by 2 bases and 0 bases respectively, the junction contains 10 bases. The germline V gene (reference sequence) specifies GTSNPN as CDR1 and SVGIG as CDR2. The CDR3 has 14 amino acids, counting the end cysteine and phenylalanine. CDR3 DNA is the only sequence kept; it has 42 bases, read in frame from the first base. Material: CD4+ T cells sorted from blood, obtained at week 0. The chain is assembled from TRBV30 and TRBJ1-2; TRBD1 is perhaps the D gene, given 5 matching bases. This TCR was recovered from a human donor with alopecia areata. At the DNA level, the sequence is TGTGCCTGGAGTACGCAGGGAGCTAACTATGGCTACACCTTC. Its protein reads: CAWSTQGANYGYTF.